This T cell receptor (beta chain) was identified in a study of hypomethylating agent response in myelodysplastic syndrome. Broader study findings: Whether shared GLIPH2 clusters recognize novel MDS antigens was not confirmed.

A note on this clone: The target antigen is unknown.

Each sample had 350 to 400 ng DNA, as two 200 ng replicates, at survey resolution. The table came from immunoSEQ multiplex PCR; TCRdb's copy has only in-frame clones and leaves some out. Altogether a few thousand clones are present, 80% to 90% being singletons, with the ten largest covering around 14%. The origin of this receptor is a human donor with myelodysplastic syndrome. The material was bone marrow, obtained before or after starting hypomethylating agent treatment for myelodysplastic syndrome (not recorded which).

The CDR3 DNA reads as TGCGCCAGCAGCGACCGACCAGAGGTGGCCGGGGAGCTGTTTTTT. It translates to CASSDRPEVAGELFF. J is TRBJ2-2 and V is TRBV5-1; D remains ambiguous. CDR1 and CDR2 (germline): SGHRS, YFSETQ. This CDR3 contains 15 residues. The V gene lost 4 bases and the J gene lost 6 bases, with 16 bases spanning the gap.